The 10 T cell receptor beta chains below all came from one sample that was sequenced in a study of beta chain features in type 1 diabetes (dated by TCRdb to the late 2010s). The library came from the immunoSEQ multiplex PCR assay. The entire amount of isolated RNA was reverse transcribed using the High Capacity cDNA Reverse Transcription Kit, so the sequenced TCRB transcripts were expressed ones. In its TCRdb copy, this immuneACCESS table keeps in-frame sequences only and misses some clones. Where compared with another copy, unresolved V genes explain less than half of these, and the others have no known cause. The sample table shows about 150,000 clones, and over 7.5% are seen once. The ten largest account for 0.55% to 0.75% of the sample. Sequencing was done on a sample of central memory CD4+ T cells from blood. These receptors originate from a man between 18 and 29 years old in good health.

The rearrangement joins TRBV19 to TRBJ1-5; unclear D gene. The germline V and J ends were trimmed by 3 bases and 3 bases, with 6 bases remaining between them. Germline CDR1 LNHDA, CDR2 SQIVND (reference sequence). The CDR3 is 13 residues long. Here the CDR3 DNA reads TGTGCCAGTAGTATCAGTTCCAATCAGCCCCAGCATTTT. This encodes CASSISSNQPQHF.

In this sample, this clone turned up a few times. This chain connects TRBV6-5 to TRBJ2-4, with unresolved D. The CDR3 covers 14 residues. V lost 2 bases and J lost 2, with 7 bases in between. Germline assignment: CDR1 MNHEY and CDR2 SVGAGI. The CDR3 spells CASSYISTKNIQYF. The CDR3 coding sequence is TGTGCCAGCAGTTACATTTCCACCAAAAACATTCAGTACTTC.

The chain employs TRBV6-1 and TRBJ2-7; maybe TRBD2 (5 bases). Germline assignment: CDR1 MNHNS and CDR2 SASEGT. This CDR3 is built from 15 residues. V lost 5 bases, J lost 3 bases, and 17 bases lay in between. The CDR3 region is CASSKEAPGLYEQYF. CDR3 DNA: TGTGCCAGCAGTAAAGAGGCCCCCGGACTCTACGAGCAGTACTTC.

The J gene is TRBJ1-1, the V gene TRBV7-3; D ambiguous. This CDR3 has 13 residues. Per germline, CDR1 SGHTA and CDR2 FQGTGA. Trimming shortened V by 3 bases and J by 3 bases, and 8 bases separated the two germline ends. The CDR3 coding sequence is TGTGCCAGCAGCTTGGAGCCAGACACTGAAGCTTTCTTT. Translating it yields CASSLEPDTEAFF.

This chain joins TRBV7-2 and TRBJ1-2; 9 bases align to TRBD1. V gave up 8 bases and J gave up 7 bases; unmatched junction bases: 11. The CDR3 extends over 14 amino acids. Per germline, CDR1 SGHTA and CDR2 FQGNSA. As DNA, the CDR3 is TGTGCCAGCGGACCACAGGGGGCCGCATCTGGCTACACCTTC. It is translated as CASGPQGAASGYTF.

This clone turned up a few times. The genes are TRBV10-3 and TRBJ2-5; TRBD1 matches at 7 bases. This CDR3 region has 15 residues. The V gene end was trimmed by 2 bases and the J gene end by 3 bases; junction bases not matched to a gene: 6. Germline assignment: CDR1 ENHRY and CDR2 SYGVKD. The CDR3 DNA is TGTGCCATCAGTGAGCCCCACAGGGGCAAAGAGACCCAGTACTTC. The encoded protein is CAISEPHRGKETQYF.

The CDR3 DNA reads TGTGCCAGCAGTGAAAGGACAGGGGTCCGAGGCTACACCTTC. It yields the protein CASSERTGVRGYTF. V and J are TRBV2 and TRBJ1-2; 9 bases agree with TRBD1. V gave up 2 bases and J gave up 8 bases; unmatched junction bases: 6. CDR1 and CDR2 from the germline V gene are SNHLY and FYNNEI. CDR3 length equals 14 residues.

V usage is TRBV30 and J usage is TRBJ1-3, with D perhaps TRBD1 (6 bases). The CDR3 loop spans 16 amino acids. CDR1 GTSNPN and CDR2 SVGIG come from the germline V gene (reference sequence). The V gene lost 2 bases and the J gene lost 0 bases, with 14 bases spanning the gap. The CDR3 sequence: CAWSRQGINSGNTIYF. CDR3 nucleotide sequence: TGTGCCTGGAGTAGGCAGGGGATAAACTCTGGAAACACCATATATTTT.

The sample holds many counts of this clone. The J gene is TRBJ2-6, the V gene TRBV4-3; no firm D call. Germline V gene data show CDR1 as LGHNA and CDR2 as YSLEER. V lost 4 bases and J 5 bases, leaving 6 bases between the germline ends. CDR3 length equals 13 residues. CDR3: CASSPEWANVLTF. CDR3 in DNA: TGCGCCAGCAGCCCGGAGTGGGCCAACGTCCTGACTTTC.

The J gene is TRBJ2-5, the V gene TRBV4-2; no clear D. V was trimmed by 1 base and J by 2 bases, leaving 8 bases between them. The CDR3 length is 14 residues. Germline V CDR1 and CDR2: LGHNA, YNFKEQ. CDR3 residues: CASSQVSGQETQYF. Here the CDR3 DNA reads TGTGCCAGCAGCCAAGTCTCAGGACAAGAGACCCAGTACTTC.